These 4 T cell receptor beta chains were all obtained from the same sample, sequenced in a study of shared clonotypes between healthy human individuals. The protocol was immunoSEQ multiplex PCR, while the TCRdb copy is restricted to in-frame clones and leaves out a portion. The sample contains 550,000 to 600,000 clones, about 80% of which appear only once. The sequenced sample consisted of PBMCs. The receptors derive from a woman aged 35 to 49 in good health. Some clones in this sample may be carry-over from other donors' samples.

The chain uses TRBV2 and TRBJ1-2; perhaps TRBD1 as D (5 bases). V was cut by 5 bases and J by 6 bases, with 13 bases left in between. Germline values: CDR1 SNHLY, CDR2 FYNNEI. The CDR3 consists of 13 residues. The CDR3 region is CASSRGAGNGYTF. The CDR3 DNA sequence: TGTGCCAGCAGTAGGGGCGCGGGGAATGGCTACACCTTC.

This rearrangement joins TRBV18 to TRBJ2-5; D gene unclear. Germline CDR1 KGHSH, CDR2 LQKENI. The CDR3 is 13 residues long. Trimming cost V 2 bases and J 5 bases, with 9 bases left between them. The CDR3 region has the DNA TGTGCCAGCTCACCAGCTATCGCCGAGACCCAGTACTTC. As protein: CASSPAIAETQYF.

This clone was detected only once. This chain links TRBV29-1 with TRBJ2-5; 13 nucleotides align to TRBD2. V lost 1 base and J lost 0; bases outside the gene matches: 2. The CDR3 has 16 amino acids. Germline V gives CDR1 SQVTM, CDR2 ANQGSEA. CDR3 in amino acids: CSVEGGTSGDQETQYF. CDR3 nucleotide sequence: TGCAGCGTTGAAGGAGGGACTAGCGGGGACCAAGAGACCCAGTACTTC. Full variable domain (remainder filled in from reference TRBV29-1 and TRBJ2-5): SAVISQKPSRDICQRGTSLTIQCQVDSQVTMMFWYRQQPGQSLTLIATANQGSEATYESGFVIDKFPISRPNLTFSTLTVSNMSPEDSSIYLCSVEGGTSGDQETQYFGPGTRLLVL.

The rearrangement uses TRBV28 and TRBJ2-1, with 12 bases fitting TRBD2. The CDR3 covers 14 residues. CDR1 and CDR2 from the germline V gene are MDHEN and SYDVKM. Trimming cost V 6 bases and J 8 bases; bases outside gene matches: 5. This CDR3 is CASRTSGSGYEQFF. CDR3 nucleotides: TGTGCCAGCAGGACTAGCGGGAGTGGCTATGAGCAGTTCTTC.